These 25 T cell receptor beta chains originate from one sample sequenced in a study of beta chain features in type 1 diabetes. The study reverse transcribed the entire isolated RNA, so it sequenced expressed TCRB transcripts. Sequencing used immunoSEQ multiplex PCR; TCRdb keeps in-frame clones, though not all of them. This sample has 350,000 to 400,000 clones, with over 13% found just once. Input material: naive CD4+ T cells from blood. The origin of the receptors is a woman aged 18-30 years in good health.

This clone was found a few times. This rearrangement joins TRBV12-5 to TRBJ2-7, with 11 bases matching TRBD1. Germline trimming cut 4 bases from V and 1 base from J; bases unmatched to any gene: 9. The CDR3 length is 17 residues. Germline V gene data show CDR1 as LGHNT and CDR2 as FRNRAP. CDR3 coding DNA: TGTGCTAGTGGTTCCACTCGGGGGACAGGGGGTTCCTACGAGCAGTACTTC. It specifies CASGSTRGTGGSYEQYF.

This rearrangement joins TRBV5-1 to TRBJ2-2; TRBD2 agrees at 12 bases. Trimming at V came to 3 bases and at J to 5 bases, leaving 2 bases not matched to a gene. The CDR3 extends over 15 amino acids. The germline V gene has CDR1 SGHRS and CDR2 YFSETQ. The CDR3 reads CASSSTSGSTGELFF. The CDR3 coding sequence is TGCGCCAGCAGCTCGACTAGCGGGAGTACCGGGGAGCTGTTTTTT.

Only a few counts were recorded for this clone. The CDR3 loop reads CAWSSGQVPYSNQPQHF. CDR3 in DNA: TGTGCCTGGAGTTCGGGACAAGTCCCTTATAGCAATCAGCCCCAGCATTTT. The V call is TRBV30, the J call TRBJ1-5, with D maybe TRBD1 (6 bases). Trimming removed 2 bases at V and 0 bases at J, with 17 bases between. Per germline, CDR1 GTSNPN and CDR2 SVGIG (reference sequence). The CDR3 spans 17 residues.

This clone appeared a few times. The chain is built from TRBV28 and TRBJ2-3; TRBD2 matches at 9 bases. Per germline, CDR1 MDHEN and CDR2 SYDVKM. The V and J ends lost 10 bases and 4 bases, in that order; junction bases with no gene match: 9. This CDR3 spans 14 amino acids. CDR3 in DNA: TGTGCCACGGCAGCGGGACTAGCACCAGATACGCAGTATTTT. Translated: CATAAGLAPDTQYF.

The chain recombines TRBV7-9 with TRBJ2-2; 7 nucleotides match TRBD1. Trimming at V came to 5 bases and at J to 4 bases, leaving 4 bases not matched to a gene. The CDR3 has 14 residues. CDR1 and CDR2 (germline): SEHNR, FQNEAQ (reference sequence). The CDR3 DNA sequence: TGTGCCAGCAGCGGGGACAGCCCCACCGGGGAGCTGTTTTTT. It specifies CASSGDSPTGELFF.

The rearrangement joins TRBV30 to TRBJ2-6, with no clear D. Trimming cost V 8 bases and J 3 bases, with 5 bases left between them. Germline CDR1 is GTSNPN and CDR2 is SVGIG (reference sequence). This CDR3 is 11 amino acids long. The CDR3 spells CAAGGANVLTF. The CDR3 bases are TGTGCCGCCGGTGGGGCCAACGTCCTGACTTTC.

The rearrangement links TRBV5-1 to TRBJ2-7; no firm D call. This CDR3 has 14 residues. V was trimmed by 2 bases and J by 2 bases, leaving 11 bases between them. The germline gives CDR1 SGHRS, CDR2 YFSETQ. The chain's CDR3 is CASSLSSSAYEQYF. The CDR3 coding sequence is TGCGCCAGCAGCTTAAGTAGTTCTGCCTACGAGCAGTACTTC. Supplemented by reference TRBV5-1 and TRBJ2-7, the full variable domain reads KAGVTQTPRYLIKTRGQQVTLSCSPISGHRSVSWYQQTPGQGLQFLFEYFSETQRNKGNFPGRFSGRQFSNSRSEMNVSTLELGDSALYLCASSLSSSAYEQYFGPGTRLTVT.

This clone was counted between two and nine times. The chain combines TRBV15 with TRBJ2-1, with a tentative D call TRBD2 (5 bases). Looked up from germline, CDR1 is LNHNV and CDR2 is YYDKDF (reference sequence). This CDR3 has 16 amino acids. V was trimmed by 0 bases and J by 5 bases, leaving 14 bases between them. In nucleotides, the CDR3 is TGTGCCACCAGCAGAGATTTAGGCGGAGGAAACAATGAGCAGTTCTTC. Protein: CATSRDLGGGNNEQFF.

V usage is TRBV30 and J usage is TRBJ2-2; D is ambiguous. CDR1 and CDR2 (germline): GTSNPN, SVGIG (reference sequence). The length of the CDR3 is 12 residues. The CDR3 region is CSSRSNTGELFF. The CDR3 coding sequence is TGTTCCTCGCGGAGTAACACCGGGGAGCTGTTTTTT.

The chain links TRBV27 to TRBJ2-6; maybe TRBD1 (7 bases). V lost 6 bases to trimming and J lost 0 bases, with 21 bases between them. The CDR3 runs to 19 residues. From germline, CDR1 is MNHEY and CDR2 SMNVEV (reference sequence). The CDR3 region is CASRSTQGRFFSGANVLTF. The CDR3 DNA reads as TGTGCCAGCAGATCAACACAGGGGAGGTTTTTCTCTGGGGCCAACGTCCTGACTTTC. Using reference TRBV27 and TRBJ2-6 for the parts outside the CDR3, the full variable domain is EAQVTQNPRYLITVTGKKLTVTCSQNMNHEYMSWYRQDPGLGLRQIYYSMNVEVTDKGDVPEGYKVSRKEKRNFPLILESPSPNQTSLYFCASRSTQGRFFSGANVLTFGAGSRLTVL.

CDR3 region: CATSQVQGQAYEQYF. CDR3 DNA sequence: TGTGCCACCAGCCAAGTCCAGGGACAGGCCTACGAGCAGTACTTC. The chain is built from TRBV15 and TRBJ2-7; 8 bases are a match to TRBD1. CDR1 and CDR2 from the germline V gene are LNHNV and YYDKDF (reference sequence). The J segment lost 2 bases and the V segment lost 5 bases, leaving 8 bases of the junction unmatched. This CDR3 region has 15 residues.

The chain employs TRBV25-1 and TRBJ2-7, with 9 bases that match TRBD2. This CDR3 is built from 14 residues. Germline V gives CDR1 MGHDK, CDR2 SYGVNS. Trimming took 0 bases from V and 9 from J; bases not matched to a gene: 6. CDR3 amino acids: CASSEYLRGGGQYF. The CDR3 DNA follows: TGTGCCAGCAGTGAATATTTGCGGGGGGGCGGGCAGTACTTC.

The genes are TRBV5-4 and TRBJ1-2; TRBD1 matches 8 bases. The V and J ends lost 3 bases and 6 bases, in that order; junction bases with no gene match: 16. The CDR3 extends over 17 amino acids. Germline V gene sequence: CDR1 SGHNT, CDR2 YYREEE (reference sequence). CDR3 DNA sequence: TGTGCCAGCAGCTCAGATCTAAGCAGGGGGCCAAGGGATGGCTACACCTTC. It specifies CASSSDLSRGPRDGYTF.

This clone has more than one count but fewer than ten. The rearrangement uses TRBV6-5 and TRBJ2-1; 9 bases match TRBD1. After removal of 6 bases from V and 2 bases from J, the junction contained 2 bases not matched to a gene. The V gene's germline CDR1 is MNHEY and CDR2 SVGAGI. The CDR3 has 14 amino acids. The CDR3 bases are TGTGCCAGCAGGAGGGACAGGGCCTACAATGAGCAGTTCTTC. Encoded protein: CASRRDRAYNEQFF.

The rearrangement joins TRBV7-9 to TRBJ1-5; D not certain. The V and J ends lost 4 bases and 3 bases respectively, with 4 bases between them. Germline values: CDR1 SEHNR, CDR2 FQNEAQ (reference sequence). The CDR3 extends over 12 amino acids. The CDR3, as DNA: TGTGCCAGCAGCTCCTTCAATCAGCCCCAGCATTTT. It specifies CASSSFNQPQHF.

This clone occurred a few times. The V and J genes are TRBV1 and TRBJ2-1; TRBD2 is taken as the D call from the table, unchecked against the DNA. TRBV1 is shown as a pseudogene. The CDR3 is 17 residues long. The CDR3 coding sequence is TGCACCAGCAGCCAAGAGTCTAGCGGGAGGGTTTTTCATGAGCAGTTCTTC. It codes for CTSSQESSGRVFHEQFF.

The chain uses TRBV19 and TRBJ1-5; weak D call: TRBD1 (5 bases). CDR3 length: 13 residues. Germline V CDR1 and CDR2: LNHDA, SQIVND (reference sequence). The ends were cut back, 7 bases at V and 7 bases at J, with 14 bases in the middle. The CDR3 loop reads CASTEGRGQPQHF. The CDR3, as DNA: TGTGCCAGTACTGAAGGGAGGGGACAGCCCCAGCATTTT.

This chain connects TRBV4-2 to TRBJ2-3, with 7 bases that match TRBD2. J was trimmed by 1 base and V by 5 bases; bases with no gene match: 9. This CDR3 contains 16 residues. CDR1 and CDR2 from the germline V gene are LGHNA and YNFKEQ. CDR3: CASSMTRLAGTDTQYF. CDR3 DNA sequence: TGTGCCAGCAGCATGACCCGTCTAGCGGGCACAGATACGCAGTATTTT.

The sample holds a few counts of this clone. The CDR3 nucleotides are TGCGCCAGCAGCCGGGGGGGAGGAAGGAATGAGCAGTTCTTC. Amino acid sequence: CASSRGGGRNEQFF. The chain joins TRBV4-3 to TRBJ2-1; 7 positions agree with TRBD2. Germline CDR1 and CDR2: LGHNA and YSLEER. The CDR3 covers 14 residues. V shed 4 bases and J 7 bases; nucleotides not matched to a gene: 7.

A few counts support this clone. The chain uses TRBV4-2 and TRBJ1-1, with 12 positions matching TRBD1. J lost 11 bases, V lost 0 bases, and 4 bases had no gene match. The CDR3 covers 14 residues. CDR1 is LGHNA and CDR2 is YNFKEQ in the germline V gene. The CDR3 loop reads CASSQDRDRGPAFF. DNA for the CDR3: TGTGCCAGCAGCCAAGACCGGGACAGGGGGCCGGCTTTCTTT.

Only a few counts were recorded for this clone. The V gene is TRBV18, the J gene TRBJ1-5, with D hard to call. The CDR3 contains 12 residues. Trimming took 4 bases from V and 4 from J, leaving 5 bases between them. The germline V gene has CDR1 KGHSH and CDR2 LQKENI. The CDR3 here is CASSLENQPQHF. The CDR3 region has the DNA TGTGCCAGCTCACTGGAGAATCAGCCCCAGCATTTT.

This clone came up a few times. This chain joins TRBV9 and TRBJ2-5, with 10 bases identical to TRBD1. CDR3 size: 15 residues. V lost 3 bases to trimming and J lost 5 bases; unmatched junction nucleotides: 7. Germline V gene sequence: CDR1 SGDLS, CDR2 YYNGEE. CDR3 residues: CASSGQGAYRETQYF. In DNA form, the CDR3 reads TGTGCCAGCAGCGGACAGGGGGCTTATCGGGAGACCCAGTACTTC.

This clone has more than one count but fewer than ten. The chain couples TRBV7-2 to TRBJ2-2; 7 bases line up with TRBD1. CDR3 length: 14 residues. V lost 5 bases to trimming and J lost 3 bases; unmatched junction nucleotides: 3. From germline, CDR1 is SGHTA and CDR2 FQGNSA. Here the CDR3 reads CASSRDRDTGELFF. CDR3 in DNA: TGTGCCAGCAGCCGGGACAGAGACACCGGGGAGCTGTTTTTT.

This rearrangement joins TRBV4-1 to TRBJ2-3; 10 positions agree with TRBD2. Trimming cost V 0 bases and J 1 base; bases outside gene matches: 1. The CDR3 length is 16 residues. In germline, CDR1 is MGHRA, CDR2 YSYEKL. CDR3 DNA: TGCGCCAGCAGCCAAGAGAGCGGGAGGGGCACAGATACGCAGTATTTT. Its protein is CASSQESGRGTDTQYF.

The CDR3 loop reads CASSWEGLEGEQYF. The CDR3 nucleotides are TGCGCCAGCAGCTGGGAGGGACTAGAGGGCGAGCAGTACTTC. The genes are TRBV5-1 and TRBJ2-7, with 8 bases that match TRBD2. Per germline, CDR1 SGHRS and CDR2 YFSETQ. The CDR3 consists of 14 residues. The junction had 8 bases not matched to a gene; V was cut back by 3 bases and J by 6 bases.